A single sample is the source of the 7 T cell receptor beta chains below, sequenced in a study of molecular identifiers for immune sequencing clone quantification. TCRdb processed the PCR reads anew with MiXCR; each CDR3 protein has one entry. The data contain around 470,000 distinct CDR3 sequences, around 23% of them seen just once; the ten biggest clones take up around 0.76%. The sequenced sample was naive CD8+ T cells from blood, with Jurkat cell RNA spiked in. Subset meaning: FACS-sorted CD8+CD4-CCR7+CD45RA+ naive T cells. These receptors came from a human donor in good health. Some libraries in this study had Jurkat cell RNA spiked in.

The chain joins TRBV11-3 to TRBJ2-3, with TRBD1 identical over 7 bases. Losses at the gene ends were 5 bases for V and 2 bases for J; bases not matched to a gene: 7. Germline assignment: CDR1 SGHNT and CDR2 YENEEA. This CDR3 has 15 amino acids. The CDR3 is CASSEDRAFTDTQYF. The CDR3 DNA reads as TGTGCCAGCAGCGAAGACAGGGCCTTCACAGATACGCAGTATTTT. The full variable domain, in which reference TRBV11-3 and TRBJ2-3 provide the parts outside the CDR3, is EAGVVQSPRYKIIEKKQPVAFWCNPISGHNTLYWYLQNLGQGPELLIRYENEEAVDDSQLPKDRFSAERLKGVDSTLKIQPAELGDSAVYLCASSEDRAFTDTQYFGPGTRLTVL.

CDR3 nucleotides: TGTGCCAGCAGCTTAGCAGGGGACAGCGTGGGACCGGAGACCCAGTACTTC. It yields the protein CASSLAGDSVGPETQYF. V usage is TRBV7-6 and J usage is TRBJ2-5, with 7 bases that match TRBD1. This CDR3 is built from 17 residues. V shed 0 bases, J shed 5 bases, and the junction held 12 bases outside the gene matches. Germline CDR1 reads SGHVS; CDR2 reads FNYEAQ. Combining the CDR3 with reference TRBV7-6 and TRBJ2-5 gives the whole variable domain GAGVSQSPRYKVTKRGQDVALRCDPISGHVSLYWYRQALGQGPEFLTYFNYEAQQDKSGLPNDRFSAERPEGSISTLTIQRTEQRDSAMYRCASSLAGDSVGPETQYFGPGTRLLVL.

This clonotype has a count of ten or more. In nucleotides, the CDR3 is TGTGCCAGCAGTTACTCGTCGGTCGAGCGGGAGGGCCGGTCCGGGGCCAACGTCCTGACTTTC. This gives the protein CASSYSSVEREGRSGANVLTF. The chain employs TRBV6-5 and TRBJ2-6, with 10 bases matching TRBD2. CDR1 MNHEY and CDR2 SVGAGI come from the germline V gene. The CDR3 runs to 21 residues. V shed 0 bases and J 4 bases; nucleotides not matched to a gene: 15.

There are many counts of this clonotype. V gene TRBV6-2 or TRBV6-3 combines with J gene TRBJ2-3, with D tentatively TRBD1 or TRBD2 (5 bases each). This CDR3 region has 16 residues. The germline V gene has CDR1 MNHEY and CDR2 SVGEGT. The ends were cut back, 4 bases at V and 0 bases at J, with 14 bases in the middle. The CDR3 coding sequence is TGTGCCAGCAGTTCTCGAGGGACCCTCAGCACAGATACGCAGTATTTT. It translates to CASSSRGTLSTDTQYF.

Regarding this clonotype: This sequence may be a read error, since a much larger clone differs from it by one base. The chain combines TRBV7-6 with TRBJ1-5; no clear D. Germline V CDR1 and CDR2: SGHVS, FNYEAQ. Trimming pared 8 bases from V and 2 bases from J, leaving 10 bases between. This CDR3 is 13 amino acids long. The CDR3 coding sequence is TGTGCCAGCTGCTCCCTGGGCAATCAGCCCCAGCATTTT. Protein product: CASCSLGNQPQHF.

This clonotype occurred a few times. The CDR3 loop is CASSMSGALNTEAFF. In nucleotides, the CDR3 is TGTGCCAGTAGTATGTCAGGGGCCTTGAACACTGAAGCTTTCTTT. The genes are TRBV19 and TRBJ1-1, with a tentative D call TRBD1 (6 bases). V was cut by 3 bases and J by 0 bases, with 11 bases left in between. The CDR3 totals 15 residues. The V gene's germline CDR1 is LNHDA and CDR2 SQIVND (reference sequence).

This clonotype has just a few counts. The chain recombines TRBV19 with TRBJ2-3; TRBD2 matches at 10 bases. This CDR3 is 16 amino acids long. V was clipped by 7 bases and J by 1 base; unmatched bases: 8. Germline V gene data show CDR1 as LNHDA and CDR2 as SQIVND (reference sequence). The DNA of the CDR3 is TGTGCCAGTACCCCCCTAGCGGGAGATGGCACAGATACGCAGTATTTT. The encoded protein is CASTPLAGDGTDTQYF.